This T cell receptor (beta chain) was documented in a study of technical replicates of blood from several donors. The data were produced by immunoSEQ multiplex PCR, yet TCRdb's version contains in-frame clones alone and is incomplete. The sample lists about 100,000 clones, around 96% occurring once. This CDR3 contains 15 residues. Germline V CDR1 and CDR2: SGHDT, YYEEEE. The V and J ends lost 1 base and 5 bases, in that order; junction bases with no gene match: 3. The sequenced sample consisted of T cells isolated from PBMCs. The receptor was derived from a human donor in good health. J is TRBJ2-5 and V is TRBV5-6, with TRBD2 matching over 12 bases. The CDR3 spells CASSLSLAGGETQYF. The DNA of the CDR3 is TGTGCCAGCAGCTTGTCACTAGCGGGAGGCGAGACCCAGTACTTC.